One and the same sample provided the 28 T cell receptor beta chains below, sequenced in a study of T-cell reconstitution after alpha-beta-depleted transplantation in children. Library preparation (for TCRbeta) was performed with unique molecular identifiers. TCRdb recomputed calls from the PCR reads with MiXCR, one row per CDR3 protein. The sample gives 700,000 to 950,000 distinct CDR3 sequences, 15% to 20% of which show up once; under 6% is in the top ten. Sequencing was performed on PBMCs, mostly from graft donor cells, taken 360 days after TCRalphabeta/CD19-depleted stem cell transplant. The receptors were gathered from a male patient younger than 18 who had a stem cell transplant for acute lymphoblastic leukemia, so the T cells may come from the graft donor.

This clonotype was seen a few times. The CDR3 nucleotides are TGTGCCACCAGCTGGGGGTTTCGGAGCAATCAGCCCCAGCATTTT. Translated: CATSWGFRSNQPQHF. The chain combines TRBV15 with TRBJ1-5; a possible D gene is TRBD1 (5 bases). The CDR3 has 15 amino acids. Trimming cost V 5 bases and J 1 base, with 12 bases left between them. Germline V lookup: CDR1 LNHNV, CDR2 YYDKDF (reference sequence).

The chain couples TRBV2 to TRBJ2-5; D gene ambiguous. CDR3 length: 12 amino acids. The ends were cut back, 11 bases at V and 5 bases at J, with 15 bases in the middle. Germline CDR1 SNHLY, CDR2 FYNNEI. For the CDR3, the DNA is TGTGCCGGACGGCGGCGTAGGGAGACCCAGTACTTC. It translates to CAGRRRRETQYF. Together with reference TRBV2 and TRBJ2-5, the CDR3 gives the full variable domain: EPEVTQTPSHQVTQMGQEVILRCVPISNHLYFYWYRQILGQKVEFLVSFYNNEISEKSEIFDDQFSVERPDGSNFTLKIRSTKLEDSAMYFCAGRRRRETQYFGPGTRLLVL.

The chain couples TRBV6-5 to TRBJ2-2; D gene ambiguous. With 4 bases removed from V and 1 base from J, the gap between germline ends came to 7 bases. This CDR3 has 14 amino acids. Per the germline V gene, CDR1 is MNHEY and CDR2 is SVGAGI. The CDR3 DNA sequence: TGTGCCAGCAGTTTGTACATGAACACCGGGGAGCTGTTTTTT. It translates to CASSLYMNTGELFF.

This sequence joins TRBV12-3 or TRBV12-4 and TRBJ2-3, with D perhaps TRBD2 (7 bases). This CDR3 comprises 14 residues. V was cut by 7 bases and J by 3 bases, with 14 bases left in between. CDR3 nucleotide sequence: TGTGCCAGCACCCTTAGGGGGGGTACAGATACGCAGTATTTT. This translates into CASTLRGGTDTQYF.

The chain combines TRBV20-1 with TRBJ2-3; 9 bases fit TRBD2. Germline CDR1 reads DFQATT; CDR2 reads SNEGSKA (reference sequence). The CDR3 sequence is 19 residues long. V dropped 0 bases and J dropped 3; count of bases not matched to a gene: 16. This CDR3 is CSARDSGGLAGGGTDTQYF. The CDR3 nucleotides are TGCAGTGCTAGAGATAGTGGGGGGTTGGCGGGAGGGGGAACAGATACGCAGTATTTT.

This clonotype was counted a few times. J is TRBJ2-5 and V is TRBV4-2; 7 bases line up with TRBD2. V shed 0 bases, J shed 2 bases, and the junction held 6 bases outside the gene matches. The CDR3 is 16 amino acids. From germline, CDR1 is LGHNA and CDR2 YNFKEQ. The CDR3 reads CASSQDRERGQETQYF. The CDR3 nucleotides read TGTGCCAGCAGCCAAGATAGGGAGCGGGGACAAGAGACCCAGTACTTC.

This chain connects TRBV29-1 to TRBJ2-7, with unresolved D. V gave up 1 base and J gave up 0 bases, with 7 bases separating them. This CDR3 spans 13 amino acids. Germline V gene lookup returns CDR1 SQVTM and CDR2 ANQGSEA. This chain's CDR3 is CSVEGRDSYEQYF. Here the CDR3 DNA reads TGCAGCGTTGAAGGGCGCGACTCCTACGAGCAGTACTTC.

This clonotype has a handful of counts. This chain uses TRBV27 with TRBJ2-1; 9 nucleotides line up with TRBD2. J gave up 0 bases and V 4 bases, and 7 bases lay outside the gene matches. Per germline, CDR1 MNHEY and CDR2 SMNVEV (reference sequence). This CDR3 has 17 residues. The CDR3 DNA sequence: TGTGCCAGCAGTTCTCCTAGCGGGATTGACTCCTACAATGAGCAGTTCTTC. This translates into CASSSPSGIDSYNEQFF.

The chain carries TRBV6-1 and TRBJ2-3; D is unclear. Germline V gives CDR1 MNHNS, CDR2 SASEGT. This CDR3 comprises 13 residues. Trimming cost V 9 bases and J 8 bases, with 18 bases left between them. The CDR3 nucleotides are TGTGCCAGTCTGGAGCCAACTACGGTTACGCAGTATTTT. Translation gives CASLEPTTVTQYF.

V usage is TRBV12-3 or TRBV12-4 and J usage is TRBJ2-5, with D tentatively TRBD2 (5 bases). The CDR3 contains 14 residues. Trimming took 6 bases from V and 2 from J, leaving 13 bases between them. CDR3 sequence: CASSRTYLQETQYF. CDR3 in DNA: TGTGCCAGCAGCCGGACTTACCTTCAAGAGACCCAGTACTTC.

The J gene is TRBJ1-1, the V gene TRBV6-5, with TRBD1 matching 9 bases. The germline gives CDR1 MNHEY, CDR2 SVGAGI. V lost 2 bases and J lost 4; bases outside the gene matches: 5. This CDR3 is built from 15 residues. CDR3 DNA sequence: TGTGCCAGCAGTTACGCCCGGGACAGGGTCACTGAAGCTTTCTTT. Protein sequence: CASSYARDRVTEAFF.

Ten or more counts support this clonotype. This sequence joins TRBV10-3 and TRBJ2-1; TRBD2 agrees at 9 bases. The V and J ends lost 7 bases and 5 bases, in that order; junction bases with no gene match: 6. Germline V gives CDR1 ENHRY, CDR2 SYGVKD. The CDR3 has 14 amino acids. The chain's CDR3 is CAIMGGRENNEQFF. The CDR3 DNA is TGTGCCATCATGGGCGGGAGGGAGAACAATGAGCAGTTCTTC.

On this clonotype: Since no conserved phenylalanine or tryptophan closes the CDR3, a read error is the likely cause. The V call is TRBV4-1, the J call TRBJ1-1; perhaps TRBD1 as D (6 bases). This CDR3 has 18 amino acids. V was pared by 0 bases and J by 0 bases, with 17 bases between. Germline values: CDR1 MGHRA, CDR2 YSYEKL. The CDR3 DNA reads TGCGCCAGCAGCCAAGATAAGGGTACCAGGGGAATGAACACTGAAGCTTTCCTT. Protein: CASSQDKGTRGMNTEAFL.

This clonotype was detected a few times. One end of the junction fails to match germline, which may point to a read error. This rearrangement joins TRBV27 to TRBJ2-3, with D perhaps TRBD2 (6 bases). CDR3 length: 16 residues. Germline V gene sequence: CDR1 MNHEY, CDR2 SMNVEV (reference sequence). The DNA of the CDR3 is TGTGCCAGCAGTCTATCGGGAGAGGGGCAGGGAGATACGCAGTATTTT. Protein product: CASSLSGEGQGDTQYF.

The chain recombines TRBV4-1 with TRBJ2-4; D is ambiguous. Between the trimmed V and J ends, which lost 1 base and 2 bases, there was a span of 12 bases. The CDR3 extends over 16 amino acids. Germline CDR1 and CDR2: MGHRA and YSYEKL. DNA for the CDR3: TGCGCCAGCAGCCAAGGGAAAGGGCGGTCCAAAAACATTCAGTACTTC. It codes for CASSQGKGRSKNIQYF.

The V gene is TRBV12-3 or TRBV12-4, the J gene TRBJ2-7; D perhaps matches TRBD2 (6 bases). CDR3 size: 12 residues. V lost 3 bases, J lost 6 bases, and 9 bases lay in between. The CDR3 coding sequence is TGTGCCAGCAGTTTTGTAGCGGTCGAGCAGTACTTC. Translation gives CASSFVAVEQYF.

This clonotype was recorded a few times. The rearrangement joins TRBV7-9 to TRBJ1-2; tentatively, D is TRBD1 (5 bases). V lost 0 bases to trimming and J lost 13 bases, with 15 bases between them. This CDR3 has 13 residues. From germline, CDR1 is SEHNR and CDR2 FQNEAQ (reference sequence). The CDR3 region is CASSLARDRAITF. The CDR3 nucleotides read TGTGCCAGCAGCTTAGCTCGGGACCGTGCTATCACCTTC.

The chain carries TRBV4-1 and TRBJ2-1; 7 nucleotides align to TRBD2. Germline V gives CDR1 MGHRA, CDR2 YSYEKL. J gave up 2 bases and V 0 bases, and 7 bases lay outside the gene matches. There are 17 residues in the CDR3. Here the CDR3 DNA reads TGCGCCAGCAGCCAAGATTCGGCGGGAGTCCCCTACAATGAGCAGTTCTTC. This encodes CASSQDSAGVPYNEQFF.

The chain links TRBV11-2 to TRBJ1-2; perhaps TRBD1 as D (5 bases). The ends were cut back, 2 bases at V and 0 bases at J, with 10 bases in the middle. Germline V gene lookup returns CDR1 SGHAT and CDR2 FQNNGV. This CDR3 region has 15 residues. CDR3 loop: CASSLNPGANYGYTF. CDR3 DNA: TGTGCCAGCAGCTTAAACCCGGGGGCTAACTATGGCTACACCTTC.

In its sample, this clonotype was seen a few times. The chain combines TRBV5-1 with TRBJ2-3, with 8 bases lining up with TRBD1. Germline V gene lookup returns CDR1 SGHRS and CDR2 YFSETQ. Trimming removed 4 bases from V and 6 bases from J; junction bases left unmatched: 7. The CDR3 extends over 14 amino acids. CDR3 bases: TGCGCCAGCAGCCCGGACAGGGTGTTGGATACGCAGTATTTT. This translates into CASSPDRVLDTQYF.

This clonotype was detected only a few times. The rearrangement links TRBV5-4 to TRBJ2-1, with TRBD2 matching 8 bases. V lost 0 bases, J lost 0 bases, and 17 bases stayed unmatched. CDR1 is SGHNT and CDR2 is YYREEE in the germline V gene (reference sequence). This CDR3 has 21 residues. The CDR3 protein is CASSLVGRGGGRLRSYNEQFF. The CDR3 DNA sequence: TGTGCCAGCAGCTTGGTCGGGAGGGGAGGGGGGCGTTTGCGCTCCTACAATGAGCAGTTCTTC.

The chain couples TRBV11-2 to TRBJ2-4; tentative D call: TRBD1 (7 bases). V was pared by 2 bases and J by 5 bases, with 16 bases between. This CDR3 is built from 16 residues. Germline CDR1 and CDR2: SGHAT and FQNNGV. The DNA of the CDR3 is TGTGCCAGCAGCTTACAGGGGGGAGGTCCCCAAAACATTCAGTACTTC. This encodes CASSLQGGGPQNIQYF.

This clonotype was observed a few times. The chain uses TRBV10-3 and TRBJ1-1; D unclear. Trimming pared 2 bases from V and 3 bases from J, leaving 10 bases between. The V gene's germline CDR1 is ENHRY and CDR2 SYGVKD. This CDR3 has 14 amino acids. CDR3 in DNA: TGTGCCATCAGTGAGAGGACGGAATACACTGAAGCTTTCTTT. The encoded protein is CAISERTEYTEAFF.

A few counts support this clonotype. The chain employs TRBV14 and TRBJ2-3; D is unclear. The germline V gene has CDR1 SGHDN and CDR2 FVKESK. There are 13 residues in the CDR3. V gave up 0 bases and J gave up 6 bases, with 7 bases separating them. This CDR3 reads CASSQESRDTQYF. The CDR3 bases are TGTGCCAGCAGCCAAGAGTCGAGGGATACGCAGTATTTT. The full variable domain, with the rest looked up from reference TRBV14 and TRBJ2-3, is EAGVTQFPSHSVIEKGQTVTLRCDPISGHDNLYWYRRVMGKEIKFLLHFVKESKQDESGMPNNRFLAERTGGTYSTLKVQPAELEDSGVYFCASSQESRDTQYFGPGTRLTVL.

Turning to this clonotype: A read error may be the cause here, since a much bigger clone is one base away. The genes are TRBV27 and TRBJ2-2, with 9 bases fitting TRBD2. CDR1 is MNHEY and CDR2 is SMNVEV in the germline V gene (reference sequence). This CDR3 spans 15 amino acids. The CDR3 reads CASGLRLAVAGELFF. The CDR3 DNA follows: TGTGCCAGCGGTTTAAGACTAGCGGTGGCCGGGGAGCTGTTTTTT.

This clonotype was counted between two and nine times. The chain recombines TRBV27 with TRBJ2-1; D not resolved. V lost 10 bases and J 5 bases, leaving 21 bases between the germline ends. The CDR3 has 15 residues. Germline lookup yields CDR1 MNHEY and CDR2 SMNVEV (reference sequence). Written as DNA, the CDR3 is TGTGCCACCCGTGGTGTTGGCCATCCTAACAATGAGCAGTTCTTC. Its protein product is CATRGVGHPNNEQFF.

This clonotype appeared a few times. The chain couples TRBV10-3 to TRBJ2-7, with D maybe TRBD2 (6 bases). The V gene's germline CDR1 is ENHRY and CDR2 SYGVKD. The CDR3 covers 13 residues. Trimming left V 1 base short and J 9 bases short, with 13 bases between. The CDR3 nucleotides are TGTGCCATCAGTGAGTGGACTGGGAGGTCGCAGTACTTC. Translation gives CAISEWTGRSQYF.

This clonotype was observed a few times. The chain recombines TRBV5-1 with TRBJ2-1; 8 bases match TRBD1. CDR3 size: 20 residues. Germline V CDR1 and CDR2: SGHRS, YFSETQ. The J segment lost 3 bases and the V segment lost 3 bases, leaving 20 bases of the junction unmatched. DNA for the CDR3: TGCGCCAGCAGCTATGACAGGGGACCTAGTAGGCCCTACTACTACAATGAGCAGTTCTTC. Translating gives CASSYDRGPSRPYYYNEQFF.